Given below is one T cell receptor beta chain in context. Its antigen is currently unknown. Profiles of TCR beta VDJ and CDR3 were generated from a genomic DNA template. MiXCR, run by TCRdb on the reads, gives a single entry per CDR3 protein. Here the sample spans 400,000 to 600,000 distinct CDR3 sequences, roughly 34% being singletons. The germline V gene has CDR1 SGHVS and CDR2 FQNEAQ. CDR3 length: 14 amino acids. Trimming left V 5 bases short and J 5 bases short, with 15 bases between. Whoever was chosen for sequencing had shown CD8+CD57+ cell expansion by flow cytometry. These data are taken from a study of CD8+CD57+ T cells in acquired aplastic anemia. About the study: Each DNA sample taken from sorted CD4+ and CD8+ cells came to about 3.4 ug on average.

Overall study results and limits: The study identified twenty-nine CD8+ CDR3 sequences shared by patients and controls. In CD8+ cells, Simpson's diversity showed no significant difference between patients and controls.

The chain joins TRBV7-8 to TRBJ1-1, with D perhaps TRBD1 (5 bases). This TCR came from a human donor with aplastic anemia. The sequenced sample consisted of sorted CD4+, CD8+, or CD8+CD57+ T cells (not recorded which) from PBMCs. Here the CDR3 reads CASSQERGGTEAFF. The DNA of the CDR3 is TGTGCCAGCAGCCAAGAACGGGGGGGGACTGAAGCTTTCTTT.